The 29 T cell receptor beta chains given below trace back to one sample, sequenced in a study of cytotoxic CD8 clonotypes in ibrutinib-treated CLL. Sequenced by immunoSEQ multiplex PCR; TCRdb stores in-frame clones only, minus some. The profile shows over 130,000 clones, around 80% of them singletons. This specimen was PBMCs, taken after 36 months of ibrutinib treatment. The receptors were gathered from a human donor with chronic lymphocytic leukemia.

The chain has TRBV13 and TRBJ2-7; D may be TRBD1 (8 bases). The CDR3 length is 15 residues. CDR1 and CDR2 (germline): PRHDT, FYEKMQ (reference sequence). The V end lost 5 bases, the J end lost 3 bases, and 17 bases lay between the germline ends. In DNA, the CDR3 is TGTGCCAGCAGCGCGGGAGACAGGGGTAACTACGAGCAGTACTTC. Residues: CASSAGDRGNYEQYF.

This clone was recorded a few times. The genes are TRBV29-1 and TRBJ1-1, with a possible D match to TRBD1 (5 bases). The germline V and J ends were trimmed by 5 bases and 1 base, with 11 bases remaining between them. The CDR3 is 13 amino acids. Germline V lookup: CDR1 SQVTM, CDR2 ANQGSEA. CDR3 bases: TGCAGCGTTAAGGACGGGGGGAACACTGAAGCTTTCTTT. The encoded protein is CSVKDGGNTEAFF.

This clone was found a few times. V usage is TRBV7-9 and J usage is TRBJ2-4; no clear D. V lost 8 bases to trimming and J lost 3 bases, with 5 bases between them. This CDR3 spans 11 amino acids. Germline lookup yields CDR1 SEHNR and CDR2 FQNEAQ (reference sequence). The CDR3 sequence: CASGVKNIQYF. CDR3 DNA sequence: TGTGCCAGCGGAGTCAAAAACATTCAGTACTTC.

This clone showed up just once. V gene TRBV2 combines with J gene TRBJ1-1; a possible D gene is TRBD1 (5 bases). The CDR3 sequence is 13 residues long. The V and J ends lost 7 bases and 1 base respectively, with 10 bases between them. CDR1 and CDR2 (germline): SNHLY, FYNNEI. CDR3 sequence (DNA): TGTGCCAGCACCACGGACAAGAACACTGAAGCTTTCTTT. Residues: CASTTDKNTEAFF.

The CDR3 bases are TGTGCCAGCAGTGGGGACAGGGGCTTCGATGAGCAGTTCTTC. It codes for CASSGDRGFDEQFF. This chain joins TRBV2 and TRBJ2-1; 10 bases align to TRBD1. This CDR3 comprises 14 residues. V shed 4 bases, J shed 8 bases, and the junction held 5 bases outside the gene matches. CDR1 and CDR2 (germline): SNHLY, FYNNEI.

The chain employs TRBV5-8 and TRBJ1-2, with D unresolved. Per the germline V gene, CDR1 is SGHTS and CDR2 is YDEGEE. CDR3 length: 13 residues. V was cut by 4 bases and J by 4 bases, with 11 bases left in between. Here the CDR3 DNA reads TGTGCCAGCAGCCCGGAGCAGATCTATGGCTACACCTTC. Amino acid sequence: CASSPEQIYGYTF.

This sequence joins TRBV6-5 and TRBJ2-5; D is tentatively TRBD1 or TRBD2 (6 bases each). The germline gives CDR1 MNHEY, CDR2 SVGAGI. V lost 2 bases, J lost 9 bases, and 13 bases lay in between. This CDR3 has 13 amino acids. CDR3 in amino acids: CASSYGGQRSQYF. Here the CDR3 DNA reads TGTGCCAGCAGTTACGGGGGGCAGCGGTCCCAGTACTTC.

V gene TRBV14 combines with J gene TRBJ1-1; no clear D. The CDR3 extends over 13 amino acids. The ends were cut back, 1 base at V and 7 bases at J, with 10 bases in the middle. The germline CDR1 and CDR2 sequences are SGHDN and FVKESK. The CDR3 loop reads CASSQGRVGEAFF. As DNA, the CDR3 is TGTGCCAGCAGCCAAGGTCGGGTCGGTGAAGCTTTCTTT.

The CDR3 spells CASSFRGPITGDTQYF. Here the CDR3 DNA reads TGTGCCAGCAGCTTTCGAGGGCCCATTACTGGAGATACGCAGTATTTT. This chain connects TRBV7-9 to TRBJ2-3; a weak D match, TRBD2 (5 bases). Trimming left V 3 bases short and J 5 bases short, with 18 bases between. This CDR3 has 16 amino acids. Looked up from germline, CDR1 is SEHNR and CDR2 is FQNEAQ (reference sequence).

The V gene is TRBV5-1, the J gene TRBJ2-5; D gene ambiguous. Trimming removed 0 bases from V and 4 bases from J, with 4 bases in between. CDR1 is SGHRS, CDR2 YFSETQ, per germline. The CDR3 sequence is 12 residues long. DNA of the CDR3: TGCGCCAGCAGCTTGGCCGGAGAGACCCAGTACTTC. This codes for CASSLAGETQYF.

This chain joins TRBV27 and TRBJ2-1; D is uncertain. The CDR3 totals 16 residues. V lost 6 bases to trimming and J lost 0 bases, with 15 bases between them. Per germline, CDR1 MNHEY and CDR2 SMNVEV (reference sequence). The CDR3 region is CASSSQIMSSYNEQFF. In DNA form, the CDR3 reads TGTGCCAGCAGCTCCCAAATTATGAGCTCCTACAATGAGCAGTTCTTC.

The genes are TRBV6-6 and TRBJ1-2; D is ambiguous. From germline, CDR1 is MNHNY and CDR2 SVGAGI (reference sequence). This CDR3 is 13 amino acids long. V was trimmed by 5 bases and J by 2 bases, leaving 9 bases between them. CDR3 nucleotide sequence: TGTGCCAGCAGTCCGCAACCCAACTATGGCTACACCTTC. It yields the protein CASSPQPNYGYTF.

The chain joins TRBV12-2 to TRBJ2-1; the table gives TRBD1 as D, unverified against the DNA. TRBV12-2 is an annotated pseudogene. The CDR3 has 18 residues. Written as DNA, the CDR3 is TGTGCAAGTCGCAACAAAAAGGCAGACAGGAGACCCAACAATGAGCAGTTCTTC. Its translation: CASRNKKADRRPNNEQFF.

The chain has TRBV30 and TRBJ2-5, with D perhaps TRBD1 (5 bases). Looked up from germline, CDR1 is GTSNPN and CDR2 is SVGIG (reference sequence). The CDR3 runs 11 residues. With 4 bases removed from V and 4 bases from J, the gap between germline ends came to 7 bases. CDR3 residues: CAWTGPETQYF. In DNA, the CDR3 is TGTGCCTGGACAGGGCCAGAGACCCAGTACTTC. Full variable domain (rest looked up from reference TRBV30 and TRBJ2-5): SQTIHQWPATLVQPVGSPLSLECTVEGTSNPNLYWYRQAAGRGLQLLFYSVGIGQISSEVPQNLSASRPQDRQFILSSKKLLLSDSGFYLCAWTGPETQYFGPGTRLLVL.

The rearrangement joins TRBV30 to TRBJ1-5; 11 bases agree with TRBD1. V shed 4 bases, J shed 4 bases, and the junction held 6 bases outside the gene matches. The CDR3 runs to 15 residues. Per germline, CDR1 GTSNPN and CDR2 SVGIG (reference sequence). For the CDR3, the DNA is TGTGCCTGGAAACTCCGGGACAGGGGGAATCAGCCCCAGCATTTT. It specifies CAWKLRDRGNQPQHF.

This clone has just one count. CDR3 protein: CASSLQGRAGELFF. The CDR3 nucleotides read TGCGCCAGCAGCTTACAGGGGAGGGCCGGGGAGCTGTTTTTT. The chain recombines TRBV5-1 with TRBJ2-2; D assignment may be TRBD1 or TRBD2 (7 bases each). Germline V gene sequence: CDR1 SGHRS, CDR2 YFSETQ. This CDR3 region has 14 residues. Deletions cut 2 bases from V and 6 bases from J, with 11 bases between.

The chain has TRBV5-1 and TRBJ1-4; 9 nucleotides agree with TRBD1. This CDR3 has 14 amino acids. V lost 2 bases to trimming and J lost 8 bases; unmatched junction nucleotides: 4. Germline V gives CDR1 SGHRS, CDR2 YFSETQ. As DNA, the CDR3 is TGCGCCAGCAGCTTACAGGGGGCCGGGGAAAAACTGTTTTTT. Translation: CASSLQGAGEKLFF.

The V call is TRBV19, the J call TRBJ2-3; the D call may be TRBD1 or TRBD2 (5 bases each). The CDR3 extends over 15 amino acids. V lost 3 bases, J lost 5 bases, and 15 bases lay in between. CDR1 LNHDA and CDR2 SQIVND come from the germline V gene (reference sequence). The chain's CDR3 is CASSIWDASRDTQYF. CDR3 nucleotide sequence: TGTGCCAGTAGTATCTGGGACGCATCCAGAGATACGCAGTATTTT.

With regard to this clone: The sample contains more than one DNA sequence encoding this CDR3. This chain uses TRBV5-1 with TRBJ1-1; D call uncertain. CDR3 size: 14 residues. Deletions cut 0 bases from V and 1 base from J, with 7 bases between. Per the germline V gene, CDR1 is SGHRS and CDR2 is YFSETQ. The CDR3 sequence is CASSLGTENTEAFF. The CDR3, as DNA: TGCGCCAGCAGCTTGGGGACCGAGAACACTGAAGCTTTCTTT.

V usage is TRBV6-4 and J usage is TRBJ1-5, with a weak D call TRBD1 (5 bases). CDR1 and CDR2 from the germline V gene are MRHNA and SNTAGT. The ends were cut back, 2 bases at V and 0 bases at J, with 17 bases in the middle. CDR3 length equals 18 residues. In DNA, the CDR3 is TGTGCCAGCAGTGACCCATCCGGGACGACATATAGCAATCAGCCCCAGCATTTT. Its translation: CASSDPSGTTYSNQPQHF.

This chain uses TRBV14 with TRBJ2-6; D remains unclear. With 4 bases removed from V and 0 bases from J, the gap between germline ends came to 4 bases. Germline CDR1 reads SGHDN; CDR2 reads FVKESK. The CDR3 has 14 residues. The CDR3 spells CASSLLSGANVLTF. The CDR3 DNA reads TGTGCCAGCAGCCTGCTCTCTGGGGCCAACGTCCTGACTTTC.

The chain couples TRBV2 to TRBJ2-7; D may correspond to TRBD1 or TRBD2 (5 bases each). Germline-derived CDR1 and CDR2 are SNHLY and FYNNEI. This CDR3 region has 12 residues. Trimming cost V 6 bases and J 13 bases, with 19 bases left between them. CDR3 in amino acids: CASRHPGTLHYF. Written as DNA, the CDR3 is TGTGCCAGCAGACATCCCGGGACCCTACATTACTTC.

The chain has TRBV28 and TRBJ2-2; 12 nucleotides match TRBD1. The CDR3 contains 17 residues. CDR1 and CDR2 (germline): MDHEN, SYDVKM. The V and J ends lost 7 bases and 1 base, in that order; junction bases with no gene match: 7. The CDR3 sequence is CASMGQGALKNTGELFF. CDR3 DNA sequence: TGTGCCAGCATGGGACAGGGGGCTTTAAAGAACACCGGGGAGCTGTTTTTT.

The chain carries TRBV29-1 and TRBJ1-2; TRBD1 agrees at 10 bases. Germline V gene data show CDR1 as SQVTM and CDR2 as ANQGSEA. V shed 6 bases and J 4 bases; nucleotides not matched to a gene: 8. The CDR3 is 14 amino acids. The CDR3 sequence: CSVKGGQGIYGYTF. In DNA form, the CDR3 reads TGCAGCGTGAAGGGGGGACAGGGGATCTATGGCTACACCTTC.

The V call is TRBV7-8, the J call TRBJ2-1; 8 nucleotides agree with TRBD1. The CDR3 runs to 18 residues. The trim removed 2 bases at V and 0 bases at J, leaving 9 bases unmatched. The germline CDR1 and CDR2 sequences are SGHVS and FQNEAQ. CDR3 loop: CASSLRVQDRVSYNEQFF. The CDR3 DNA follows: TGTGCCAGCAGCTTAAGGGTTCAGGACAGGGTCTCCTACAATGAGCAGTTCTTC.

CDR3: CASSQELVLMQYF. DNA for the CDR3: TGCGCCAGCAGCCAAGAGTTAGTCCTCATGCAGTACTTC. The chain carries TRBV4-1 and TRBJ2-7; no clear D. The CDR3 length is 13 residues. Per germline, CDR1 MGHRA and CDR2 YSYEKL. Trimming took off 0 bases at V and 9 bases at J, with 12 bases between the two ends.

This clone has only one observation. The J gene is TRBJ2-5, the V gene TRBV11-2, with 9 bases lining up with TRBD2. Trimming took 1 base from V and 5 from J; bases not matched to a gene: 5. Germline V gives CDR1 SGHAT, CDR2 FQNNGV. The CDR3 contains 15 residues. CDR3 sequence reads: CASSLVGGGAETQYF. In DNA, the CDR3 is TGTGCCAGCAGCTTAGTGGGCGGGGGGGCCGAGACCCAGTACTTC. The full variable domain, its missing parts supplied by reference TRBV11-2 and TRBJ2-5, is EAGVAQSPRYKIIEKRQSVAFWCNPISGHATLYWYQQILGQGPKLLIQFQNNGVVDDSQLPKDRFSAERLKGVDSTLKIQPAKLEDSAVYLCASSLVGGGAETQYFGPGTRLLVL.

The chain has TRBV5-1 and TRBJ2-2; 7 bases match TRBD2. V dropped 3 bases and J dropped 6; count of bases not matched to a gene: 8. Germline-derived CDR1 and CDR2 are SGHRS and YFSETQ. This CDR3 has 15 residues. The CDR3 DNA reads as TGCGCCAGCAGCTCCGGGGCGGGAGCGGCCGGGGAGCTGTTTTTT. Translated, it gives CASSSGAGAAGELFF.

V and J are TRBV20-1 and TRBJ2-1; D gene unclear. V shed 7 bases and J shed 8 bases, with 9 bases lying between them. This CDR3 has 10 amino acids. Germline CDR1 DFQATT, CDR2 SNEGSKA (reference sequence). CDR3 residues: CSGSGDEQFF. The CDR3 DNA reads TGCAGTGGTTCGGGTGATGAGCAGTTCTTC.